This record looks at one TCR beta chain sequence and its context. This sample was included in a study of T cells in Graves' hyperthyroidism and ophthalmopathy. The TCR beta CDR3 regions underwent amplification using RNA transcripts as the source. A set of HTBI primers served as the primers for a first-round RT-PCR of the TCR CDR3. TCRdb used MiXCR to reprocess the multiplex PCR reads, holding one entry per CDR3 protein. The sample carries 300,000 to 400,000 distinct CDR3 sequences, less than 15% recorded once. Germline V gene lookup returns CDR1 SEHNR and CDR2 FQNEAQ (reference sequence). V lost 5 bases and J lost 4, with 19 bases in between. There are 16 residues in the CDR3.

Sequencing was performed on blood. The chain recombines TRBV7-9 with TRBJ2-3, with TRBD2 as a possible D gene (6 bases). The source of this sequence is a woman aged 18-29 years with Graves' hyperthyroidism. The CDR3 loop reads CASSPRLVQRADTQYF. DNA of the CDR3: TGTGCCAGCAGCCCTAGACTAGTCCAAAGAGCAGATACGCAGTATTTT.